What follows are 27 T cell receptor beta chains derived from one specimen sequenced in a study of T cell responses to AZD1222 COVID-19 vaccine. The data were produced by immunoSEQ multiplex PCR, yet TCRdb's version contains in-frame clones alone and is incomplete. This table has approximately 200,000 clones, roughly nine tenths appearing once. Sequencing was performed on peripheral blood, taken 28 days after the second AZD1222 dose. These receptors originate from an adult who received the AZD1222 COVID-19 vaccine.

The chain has TRBV6-1 and TRBJ1-3, with a weak D call TRBD1 (6 bases). The CDR3 extends over 16 amino acids. Germline V gene data show CDR1 as MNHNS and CDR2 as SASEGT. Trimming pared 0 bases from V and 3 bases from J, leaving 12 bases between. As DNA, the CDR3 is TGTGCCAGCAGTGAAGCGTCCCGAGGGGGTGGAAACACCATATATTTT. Translation gives CASSEASRGGGNTIYF.

The chain carries TRBV5-4 and TRBJ1-1; D ambiguous. Trimming removed 0 bases at V and 2 bases at J, with 8 bases between. CDR3 length: 14 amino acids. Per the germline V gene, CDR1 is SGHNT and CDR2 is YYREEE (reference sequence). The chain's CDR3 is CASSLAFGNTEAFF. In DNA form, the CDR3 reads TGTGCCAGCAGCTTGGCCTTCGGCAACACTGAAGCTTTCTTT.

The chain links TRBV10-3 to TRBJ2-7, with D possibly being TRBD2 (6 bases). V was shortened by 4 bases and J by 1 base, with 20 bases between the two germline ends. Germline lookup yields CDR1 ENHRY and CDR2 SYGVKD. The CDR3 contains 17 residues. Written as DNA, the CDR3 is TGTGCCATCAGTGTTGGAGGGCTAGCGACACTATCCTACGAGCAGTACTTC. It codes for CAISVGGLATLSYEQYF.

The chain carries TRBV6-1 and TRBJ1-1; D is perhaps TRBD1 (5 bases). Germline V lookup: CDR1 MNHNS, CDR2 SASEGT. The CDR3 runs to 16 residues. With 4 bases removed from V and 0 bases from J, the gap between germline ends came to 15 bases. This CDR3 reads CASSGVGQKMNTEAFF. Here the CDR3 DNA reads TGTGCCAGCAGTGGTGTTGGACAAAAAATGAACACTGAAGCTTTCTTT.

The chain couples TRBV27 to TRBJ1-5, with a tentative D call TRBD1 (5 bases). The CDR3 length is 15 residues. In germline, CDR1 is MNHEY, CDR2 SMNVEV (reference sequence). Trimming shortened V by 10 bases and J by 2 bases, and 18 bases separated the two germline ends. The CDR3 DNA is TGTGCCACCGCCCCTGGAGGGGCGGGCAATCAGCCCCAGCATTTT. Its protein is CATAPGGAGNQPQHF.

The V and J genes are TRBV24-1 and TRBJ2-1; a possible D gene is TRBD2 (6 bases). CDR1 KGHDR and CDR2 SFDVKD come from the germline V gene. CDR3 length: 14 amino acids. V lost 7 bases and J lost 7, with 16 bases in between. CDR3 sequence reads: CATSGGKGSNEQFF. The CDR3, as DNA: TGTGCCACCAGCGGAGGGAAGGGATCGAATGAGCAGTTCTTC.

The genes are TRBV5-1 and TRBJ2-3; D is unclear. CDR1 and CDR2 (germline): SGHRS, YFSETQ. This CDR3 has 11 residues. V was clipped by 4 bases and J by 8 bases, with 8 bases between them. DNA of the CDR3: TGCGCCAGCAGCCCGGACGTTACGCAGTATTTT. It encodes CASSPDVTQYF.

The chain couples TRBV18 to TRBJ2-5; TRBD2 might be the D (7 bases). This CDR3 is 13 amino acids long. The germline CDR1 and CDR2 sequences are KGHSH and LQKENI. V was shortened by 8 bases and J by 2 bases, with 12 bases between the two germline ends. The CDR3 DNA reads TGTGCCAGCGGGGGGGACAAACAAGAGACCCAGTACTTC. Protein sequence: CASGGDKQETQYF. The full variable domain, completed using reference TRBV18 and TRBJ2-5, is NAGVMQNPRHLVRRRGQEARLRCSPMKGHSHVYWYRQLPEEGLKFMVYLQKENIIDESGMPKERFSAEFPKEGPSILRIQQVVRGDSAAYFCASGGDKQETQYFGPGTRLLVL.

This sequence joins TRBV5-1 and TRBJ1-6; D perhaps matches TRBD1 (5 bases). Germline CDR1 is SGHRS and CDR2 is YFSETQ. Trimming removed 4 bases from V and 7 bases from J, with 9 bases in between. The CDR3 runs 13 residues. The CDR3 nucleotides read TGCGCCAGCAGCCGGGACCGCAATTCACCCCTCCACTTT. It is translated as CASSRDRNSPLHF.

V usage is TRBV5-4 and J usage is TRBJ1-2; the match to TRBD1 covers 10 bases. Trimming took 4 bases from V and 4 from J; bases not matched to a gene: 13. CDR1 and CDR2 from the germline V gene are SGHNT and YYREEE (reference sequence). This CDR3 region has 17 residues. CDR3 amino acids: CASSHRTGGLNLYGYTF. The CDR3 DNA sequence: TGTGCCAGCAGCCATAGGACAGGGGGACTAAATCTCTATGGCTACACCTTC. Full variable domain (remainder filled in from reference TRBV5-4 and TRBJ1-2): ETGVTQSPTHLIKTRGQQVTLRCSSQSGHNTVSWYQQALGQGPQFIFQYYREEENGRGNFPPRFSGLQFPNYSSELNVNALELDDSALYLCASSHRTGGLNLYGYTFGSGTRLTVV.

This clone has a single count. J is TRBJ1-1 and V is TRBV24-1; weak D call: TRBD1 (6 bases). The V gene lost 7 bases and the J gene lost 6 bases, with 14 bases spanning the gap. Germline assignment: CDR1 KGHDR and CDR2 SFDVKD. The CDR3 is 13 residues long. The CDR3 nucleotides read TGTGCCACCAGGAAGGGGGGCAAGGCTGAAGCTTTCTTT. It is translated as CATRKGGKAEAFF.

About this clone itself: One end of the junction varies from germline; a read error may be responsible. The chain has TRBV11-2 and TRBJ2-3; D is uncertain. CDR1 is SGHAT, CDR2 FQNNGV, per germline. This CDR3 comprises 11 residues. CDR3 sequence (DNA): TGTGCCAGCAGCTTAGTCGATACGCGGTATTTT. Its protein is CASSLVDTRYF.

J is TRBJ1-1 and V is TRBV3-1 (or the pseudogene TRBV3-2); no definite D call. Germline V gives CDR1 LGHDT, CDR2 YNNKEL (reference sequence). V shed 1 base and J shed 8 bases, with 5 bases lying between them. The CDR3 totals 11 residues. The CDR3 spells CASSQGAEAFF. The CDR3 DNA reads TGTGCCAGCAGCCAAGGAGCCGAAGCTTTCTTT.

This sequence joins TRBV7-9 and TRBJ1-4, with no clear D. The CDR3 sequence is 15 residues long. V was shortened by 1 base and J by 7 bases, with 13 bases between the two germline ends. From germline, CDR1 is SEHNR and CDR2 FQNEAQ (reference sequence). The CDR3 region has the DNA TGTGCCAGCAGCTTAGGTACTTCCGGAGGTGAAAAACTGTTTTTT. Translated, it gives CASSLGTSGGEKLFF.

This chain joins TRBV6-2 or TRBV6-3 and TRBJ2-7; possibly TRBD2 for D (6 bases). V lost 2 bases and J lost 2, with 13 bases in between. This CDR3 comprises 15 residues. Germline CDR1 is MNHEY and CDR2 is SVGEGT. DNA for the CDR3: TGTGCCAGCAGTTACGCAGGCGCGGGGCCCTACGAGCAGTACTTC. Encoded protein: CASSYAGAGPYEQYF.

The chain joins TRBV2 to TRBJ1-5; no clear D gene. V was clipped by 4 bases and J by 1 base, with 5 bases between them. Germline V lookup: CDR1 SNHLY, CDR2 FYNNEI. There are 13 residues in the CDR3. This CDR3 is CASSGESNQPQHF. The DNA of the CDR3 is TGTGCCAGCAGTGGCGAAAGCAATCAGCCCCAGCATTTT.

This chain connects TRBV5-1 to TRBJ2-1, with 13 bases that match TRBD2. Germline loops: CDR1 SGHRS, CDR2 YFSETQ. V gave up 4 bases and J gave up 7 bases; unmatched junction bases: 8. This CDR3 is 16 amino acids long. This chain's CDR3 is CASSLRTSGRGNEQFF. CDR3 DNA: TGCGCCAGCAGCCTGAGGACTAGCGGGAGAGGGAATGAGCAGTTCTTC.

The chain carries TRBV19 and TRBJ1-2; 8 bases align to TRBD1. V lost 5 bases to trimming and J lost 4 bases; unmatched junction nucleotides: 6. The CDR3 length is 14 residues. CDR1 is LNHDA and CDR2 is SQIVND in the germline V gene (reference sequence). The CDR3 loop reads CASSQGANFYGYTF. The CDR3 DNA reads as TGTGCCAGTAGTCAGGGGGCTAACTTCTATGGCTACACCTTC.

The rearrangement links TRBV18 to TRBJ2-1, with TRBD2 matching over 7 bases. The ends lost 2 bases at V and 2 bases at J; junction bases unmatched: 0. CDR1 is KGHSH, CDR2 LQKENI, per germline. The CDR3 sequence is 14 residues long. The CDR3 sequence: CASSPGLAYNEQFF. In DNA, the CDR3 is TGTGCCAGCTCACCAGGACTAGCCTACAATGAGCAGTTCTTC.

This chain uses TRBV19 with TRBJ1-5, with D maybe TRBD1 (6 bases). The CDR3 is 13 amino acids. V lost 5 bases and J 7 bases, leaving 12 bases between the germline ends. Germline CDR1 and CDR2: LNHDA and SQIVND (reference sequence). CDR3 loop: CASSGGTRQPQHF. The CDR3 DNA follows: TGTGCCAGTAGTGGCGGGACAAGACAGCCCCAGCATTTT.

This chain joins TRBV28 and TRBJ2-1, with D perhaps matching TRBD1 (6 bases). Trimming removed 4 bases from V and 1 base from J, with 17 bases in between. Germline CDR1 MDHEN, CDR2 SYDVKM. The CDR3 length is 17 residues. The CDR3 reads CASSSPLGTHSYNEQFF. The CDR3 region has the DNA TGTGCCAGCAGTTCACCCCTGGGGACACATTCCTACAATGAGCAGTTCTTC. The whole variable domain, filled in from reference TRBV28 and TRBJ2-1, reads DVKVTQSSRYLVKRTGEKVFLECVQDMDHENMFWYRQDPGLGLRLIYFSYDVKMKEKGDIPEGYSVSREKKERFSLILESASTNQTSMYLCASSSPLGTHSYNEQFFGPGTRLTVL.

CDR3 sequence reads: CASSQRGRSNTEAFF. CDR3 in DNA: TGTGCCAGCAGCCAAAGGGGACGGTCGAACACTGAAGCTTTCTTT. V gene TRBV14 combines with J gene TRBJ1-1; D is perhaps TRBD1 (5 bases). The CDR3 has 15 amino acids. From germline, CDR1 is SGHDN and CDR2 FVKESK. The V end was cut by 2 bases, the J end by 1 base, with 11 bases between.

This clone was observed a single time. The gene calls are TRBV5-1 and TRBJ1-1, with D tentatively TRBD1 (6 bases). The V and J ends lost 1 base and 1 base respectively, with 17 bases between them. The germline CDR1 and CDR2 sequences are SGHRS and YFSETQ. CDR3 size: 17 residues. For the CDR3, the DNA is TGCGCCAGCAGCTTGTTTGTGTCGGGGGGCCGGAACACTGAAGCTTTCTTT. As protein: CASSLFVSGGRNTEAFF.

V usage is TRBV2 and J usage is TRBJ1-1; D is undetermined. The V end lost 2 bases, the J end lost 1 base, and 11 bases lay between the germline ends. Germline V CDR1 and CDR2: SNHLY, FYNNEI. The CDR3 length is 15 residues. CDR3 DNA sequence: TGTGCCAGCAGTGAACGGCTTCTCGGGAACACTGAAGCTTTCTTT. This translates into CASSERLLGNTEAFF.

The rearrangement uses TRBV5-4 and TRBJ2-2; D is undetermined. The germline CDR1 and CDR2 sequences are SGHNT and YYREEE (reference sequence). CDR3 length equals 15 residues. V was clipped by 2 bases and J by 2 bases, with 10 bases between them. The chain's CDR3 is CASSFARPNTGELFF. The DNA of the CDR3 is TGTGCCAGCAGCTTTGCCAGGCCCAACACCGGGGAGCTGTTTTTT.

The CDR3 region is CAIRPATGSTDTQYF. The CDR3 coding sequence is TGTGCCATCAGACCGGCTACAGGGAGCACAGATACGCAGTATTTT. The rearrangement uses TRBV10-3 and TRBJ2-3, with D perhaps matching TRBD1 (6 bases). The germline V and J ends were trimmed by 6 bases and 0 bases, with 13 bases remaining between them. CDR1 and CDR2 (germline): ENHRY, SYGVKD. CDR3 size: 15 residues.

This clone came up a few times. V and J are TRBV5-1 and TRBJ1-3; 7 bases map to TRBD1. The germline V gene has CDR1 SGHRS and CDR2 YFSETQ. The CDR3 contains 14 residues. Trimming took 4 bases from V and 4 from J; bases not matched to a gene: 5. The CDR3: CASSPETGGNTIYF. As DNA, the CDR3 is TGCGCCAGCAGCCCCGAGACAGGGGGAAACACCATATATTTT. The variable domain in full, completed from reference TRBV5-1 and TRBJ1-3, reads KAGVTQTPRYLIKTRGQQVTLSCSPISGHRSVSWYQQTPGQGLQFLFEYFSETQRNKGNFPGRFSGRQFSNSRSEMNVSTLELGDSALYLCASSPETGGNTIYFGEGSWLTVV.